Each of the 27 T cell receptor beta chains below was sequenced from the same sample in a study of control samples from healthy donors and cancer patients. TCRdb's copy holds only in-frame clones and misses some; the assay was immunoSEQ multiplex PCR. The sample contains 68,000 or so clones, 83% of which appear only once. The sequencing sample was made of blood. The receptors were gathered from a man aged 55 to 69 in good health.

V usage is TRBV28 and J usage is TRBJ1-2; tentative D call: TRBD1 (5 bases). The V end lost 5 bases, the J end lost 7 bases, and 14 bases lay between the germline ends. The CDR3 covers 13 residues. Germline V gene data show CDR1 as MDHEN and CDR2 as SYDVKM. DNA for the CDR3: TGTGCCAGCAGTAACAGGCCAGAGGGTGGCTACACCTTC. Translated, it gives CASSNRPEGGYTF.

This clone came up a few times. V usage is TRBV3-1 (or the pseudogene TRBV3-2) and J usage is TRBJ1-1; D uncertain. Germline V CDR1 and CDR2: LGHDT, YNNKEL (reference sequence). V dropped 0 bases and J dropped 1 base, with 9 bases sitting between them. The CDR3 consists of 15 residues. CDR3 nucleotides: TGTGCCAGCAGCCAAGAATTGCAGAGGAACACTGAAGCTTTCTTT. It is translated as CASSQELQRNTEAFF.

V usage is TRBV5-4 and J usage is TRBJ2-5, with TRBD2 matching over 9 bases. This CDR3 region has 14 residues. Germline CDR1 reads SGHNT; CDR2 reads YYREEE (reference sequence). The ends lost 0 bases at V and 4 bases at J; junction bases unmatched: 1. The CDR3 nucleotides read TGTGCCAGCAGCTTGGCTAGCGGGGCAGAGACCCAGTACTTC. Protein sequence: CASSLASGAETQYF.

The chain combines TRBV7-2 with TRBJ2-1; 13 bases agree with TRBD2. The CDR3 runs to 15 residues. Germline V gene data show CDR1 as SGHTA and CDR2 as FQGNSA. Trimming removed 5 bases from V and 7 bases from J; junction bases left unmatched: 5. CDR3 loop: CASSNGLAGVNEQFF. The CDR3 DNA follows: TGTGCCAGCAGCAACGGACTAGCGGGAGTTAATGAGCAGTTCTTC.

This chain links TRBV5-6 with TRBJ2-4, with TRBD1 as a possible D gene (5 bases). CDR3 length: 18 residues. Looked up from germline, CDR1 is SGHDT and CDR2 is YYEEEE. V lost 3 bases to trimming and J lost 0 bases, with 19 bases between them. This CDR3 reads CASSSLSQGRVAKNIQYF. In DNA, the CDR3 is TGTGCCAGCAGCTCTCTATCTCAGGGAAGGGTAGCCAAAAACATTCAGTACTTC.

The rearrangement links TRBV10-3 to TRBJ2-7, with D hard to call. Deletions cut 3 bases from V and 0 bases from J, with 18 bases between. Germline V CDR1 and CDR2: ENHRY, SYGVKD. The CDR3 contains 17 residues. CDR3 sequence: CAISDPRSLQGSYEQYF. The DNA for the CDR3 is TGTGCCATCAGTGACCCACGATCCCTCCAAGGCTCCTACGAGCAGTACTTC.

The chain combines TRBV6-4 with TRBJ2-1; 14 bases match TRBD2. V shed 4 bases and J 8 bases; nucleotides not matched to a gene: 4. Per germline, CDR1 MRHNA and CDR2 SNTAGT. CDR3 length equals 15 residues. For the CDR3, the DNA is TGTGCCAGCAGTGCCGGGACTAGCGGGAGCGATGAGCAGTTCTTC. Its protein product is CASSAGTSGSDEQFF.

The chain has TRBV2 and TRBJ2-7; 10 bases agree with TRBD1. Germline assignment: CDR1 SNHLY and CDR2 FYNNEI. Trimming took 5 bases from V and 4 from J; bases not matched to a gene: 2. The CDR3 length is 13 residues. The CDR3 nucleotides read TGTGCCAGCAGTAGGGACAGGGGTTACGAGCAGTACTTC. Its protein product is CASSRDRGYEQYF.

The rearrangement links TRBV19 to TRBJ1-1; D is uncertain. Germline assignment: CDR1 LNHDA and CDR2 SQIVND (reference sequence). The CDR3 loop spans 14 amino acids. The V end lost 3 bases, the J end lost 2 bases, and 10 bases lay between the germline ends. The chain's CDR3 is CASSILQANTEAFF. In DNA form, the CDR3 reads TGTGCCAGTAGTATTCTCCAGGCAAACACTGAAGCTTTCTTT.

The genes are TRBV5-6 and TRBJ1-2, with a possible D match to TRBD1 (6 bases). The CDR3 is made up of 12 amino acids. V was shortened by 5 bases and J by 3 bases, with 8 bases between the two germline ends. Germline V gene lookup returns CDR1 SGHDT and CDR2 YYEEEE. CDR3 residues: CASSGGDYGYTF. In DNA form, the CDR3 reads TGTGCCAGCAGTGGGGGCGACTATGGCTACACCTTC.

In its sample, this clone was seen a few times. The gene calls are TRBV7-9 and TRBJ1-2; D is possibly TRBD1 (6 bases). Germline CDR1 is SEHNR and CDR2 is FQNEAQ (reference sequence). This CDR3 contains 13 residues. With 6 bases removed from V and 8 bases from J, the gap between germline ends came to 16 bases. CDR3 sequence reads: CASSSGRGEGYTF. For the CDR3, the DNA is TGTGCCAGCAGTTCCGGAAGGGGGGAGGGCTACACCTTC.

In the case of this clone: Different DNA sequences within this sample yield the same CDR3. The chain recombines TRBV6-5 with TRBJ1-2, with D possibly matching TRBD1 (5 bases). Per the germline V gene, CDR1 is MNHEY and CDR2 is SVGAGI. The CDR3 has 12 amino acids. V was shortened by 7 bases and J by 8 bases, with 14 bases between the two germline ends. DNA of the CDR3: TGTGCCAGCAATCGCGTGGGGGGGGGCTACACCTTC. Translated: CASNRVGGGYTF.

Notes on this clone: Germline and junction disagree at one end, which may indicate a read error. The chain carries TRBV18 and TRBJ2-1; 9 nucleotides line up with TRBD2. The CDR3 length is 16 residues. The germline CDR1 and CDR2 sequences are KGHSH and LQKENI. The CDR3, as DNA: TGTGCCAGCTCACCACCGAGCAGCGGGAGGTCCGTACACGGCGTCTTC. Protein: CASSPPSSGRSVHGVF.

The chain joins TRBV7-3 to TRBJ2-1, with 13 bases identical to TRBD2. CDR1 is SGHTA, CDR2 FQGTGA, per germline. This CDR3 contains 15 residues. The ends lost 1 base at V and 8 bases at J; junction bases unmatched: 2. The chain's CDR3 is CASSLKGLAGHEQFF. Written as DNA, the CDR3 is TGTGCCAGCAGCTTAAAGGGACTAGCGGGACATGAGCAGTTCTTC.

DNA of the CDR3: TGTGCCAGCAGTTGGACAGACAATTCACCCCTCCACTTT. This sequence encodes CASSWTDNSPLHF. The chain carries TRBV7-8 and TRBJ1-6; TRBD1 is a possible D gene (6 bases). Germline V lookup: CDR1 SGHVS, CDR2 FQNEAQ. V dropped 6 bases and J dropped 7 bases, with 10 bases sitting between them. There are 13 residues in the CDR3.

This chain uses TRBV6-2 or TRBV6-3 with TRBJ1-5; D gene ambiguous. The V and J ends lost 5 bases and 7 bases respectively, with 15 bases between them. Germline-derived CDR1 and CDR2 are MNHEY and SVGEGT. The CDR3 is 14 residues long. The CDR3 DNA sequence: TGTGCCAGCAGTGCCTACACCGGGCGGCAGCCCCAGCATTTT. Its translation: CASSAYTGRQPQHF.

V usage is TRBV3-1 (or the pseudogene TRBV3-2) and J usage is TRBJ2-7; TRBD2 matches at 7 bases. Germline V gives CDR1 LGHDT, CDR2 YNNKEL (reference sequence). The length of the CDR3 is 15 residues. V lost 4 bases and J lost 6; bases outside the gene matches: 12. CDR3 in DNA: TGTGCCAGCAGCCCCCTAGCGGCCTCAAGCAGCGAGCAGTACTTC. This gives the protein CASSPLAASSSEQYF.

In this sample, this clone turned up a few times. This rearrangement joins TRBV5-1 to TRBJ2-1, with unresolved D. CDR3 length: 15 amino acids. The V end lost 4 bases, the J end lost 0 bases, and 11 bases lay between the germline ends. CDR1 is SGHRS and CDR2 is YFSETQ in the germline V gene. CDR3 sequence: CASSPLGNSYNEQFF. The DNA of the CDR3 is TGCGCCAGCAGCCCCCTAGGGAACTCCTACAATGAGCAGTTCTTC.

The chain recombines TRBV5-1 with TRBJ2-1, with 8 bases aligning to TRBD1. Looked up from germline, CDR1 is SGHRS and CDR2 is YFSETQ. Trimming at V came to 5 bases and at J to 8 bases, leaving 15 bases not matched to a gene. The CDR3 runs 16 residues. The DNA of the CDR3 is TGCGCCAGCAGTTTTCTTCGGGCAGGGGGCATGGATGAGCAGTTCTTC. It is translated as CASSFLRAGGMDEQFF.

The chain has TRBV7-2 and TRBJ2-1, with 9 positions matching TRBD1. V dropped 4 bases and J dropped 5; count of bases not matched to a gene: 3. The V gene's germline CDR1 is SGHTA and CDR2 FQGNSA. This CDR3 spans 14 amino acids. The CDR3 bases are TGTGCCAGCAGCTCAGGGACAGGGAACAATGAGCAGTTCTTC. It codes for CASSSGTGNNEQFF.

V gene TRBV5-3 combines with J gene TRBJ1-2; D not resolved. TRBV5-3 is treated as an ORF (open reading frame) with a function not yet certain. V was pared by 5 bases and J by 2 bases, with 22 bases between. The CDR3 has 17 amino acids. The CDR3 reads CARSRVSLSAFNYGYTF. The DNA of the CDR3 is TGTGCCAGAAGTAGAGTTAGTTTAAGCGCCTTCAACTATGGCTACACCTTC.

The chain couples TRBV6-2 or TRBV6-3 to TRBJ1-5; D remains ambiguous. This CDR3 is 12 amino acids long. Germline-derived CDR1 and CDR2 are MNHEY and SVGEGT. The germline V and J ends were trimmed by 4 bases and 5 bases, with 6 bases remaining between them. CDR3 coding DNA: TGTGCCAGCAGTTTTGGTGATCAGCCCCAGCATTTT. Translation gives CASSFGDQPQHF.

This chain connects TRBV19 to TRBJ2-5; D is possibly TRBD2 (6 bases). From germline, CDR1 is LNHDA and CDR2 SQIVND (reference sequence). The CDR3 has 14 residues. Trimming removed 2 bases from V and 2 bases from J, with 9 bases in between. This CDR3 reads CASSIRGLQETQYF. For the CDR3, the DNA is TGTGCCAGTAGTATAAGGGGACTGCAAGAGACCCAGTACTTC.

CDR3 in amino acids: CSVIRDRNYGYTF. CDR3 bases: TGCAGCGTTATCCGGGACAGGAACTATGGCTACACCTTC. The chain links TRBV29-1 to TRBJ1-2, with TRBD1 identical over 8 bases. The V segment lost 5 bases and the J segment 2 bases; nucleotides outside the gene matches: 4. CDR1 is SQVTM and CDR2 is ANQGSEA in the germline V gene. This CDR3 has 13 amino acids.

The chain links TRBV29-1 to TRBJ1-2; 9 bases line up with TRBD1. The CDR3 sequence is 12 residues long. Germline lookup yields CDR1 SQVTM and CDR2 ANQGSEA. Germline trimming cut 0 bases from V and 8 bases from J; bases unmatched to any gene: 1. CDR3 sequence (DNA): TGCAGCGTTGAAGAGGGACAGGGCGGCTACACCTTC. Its translation is CSVEEGQGGYTF. Looking up the rest from reference TRBV29-1 and TRBJ1-2 gives the full variable domain: SAVISQKPSRDICQRGTSLTIQCQVDSQVTMMFWYRQQPGQSLTLIATANQGSEATYESGFVIDKFPISRPNLTFSTLTVSNMSPEDSSIYLCSVEEGQGGYTFGSGTRLTVV.

The chain couples TRBV7-2 to TRBJ2-7; D unresolved. Germline-derived CDR1 and CDR2 are SGHTA and FQGNSA. The V gene lost 1 base and the J gene lost 4 bases, with 5 bases spanning the gap. CDR3 length: 12 amino acids. Here the CDR3 DNA reads TGTGCCAGCAGCTTAGGGCGTTACGAGCAGTACTTC. Its translation: CASSLGRYEQYF.

This clone has at least ten counts. V is TRBV4-2 and J is TRBJ2-7; D is uncertain. V was shortened by 3 bases and J by 0 bases, with 6 bases between the two germline ends. Germline CDR1 reads LGHNA; CDR2 reads YNFKEQ. The CDR3 is made up of 13 amino acids. CDR3: CASSQAPSYEQYF. The CDR3 nucleotides read TGTGCCAGCAGCCAGGCGCCCTCCTACGAGCAGTACTTC.